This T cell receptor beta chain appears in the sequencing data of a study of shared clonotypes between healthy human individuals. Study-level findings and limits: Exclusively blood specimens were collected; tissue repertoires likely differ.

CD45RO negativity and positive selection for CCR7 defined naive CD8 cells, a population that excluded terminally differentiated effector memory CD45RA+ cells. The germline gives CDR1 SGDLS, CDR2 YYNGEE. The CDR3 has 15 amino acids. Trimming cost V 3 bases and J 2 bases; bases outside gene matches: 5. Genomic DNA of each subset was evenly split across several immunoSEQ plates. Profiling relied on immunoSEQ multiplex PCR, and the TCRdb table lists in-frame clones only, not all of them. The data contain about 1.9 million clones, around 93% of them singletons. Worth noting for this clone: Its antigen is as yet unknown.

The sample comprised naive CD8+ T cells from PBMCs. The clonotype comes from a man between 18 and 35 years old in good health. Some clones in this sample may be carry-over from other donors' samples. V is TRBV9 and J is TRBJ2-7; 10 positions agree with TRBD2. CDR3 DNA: TGTGCCAGCAGCGCTAGCGGGAGACCCACCTACGAGCAGTACTTC. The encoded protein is CASSASGRPTYEQYF.